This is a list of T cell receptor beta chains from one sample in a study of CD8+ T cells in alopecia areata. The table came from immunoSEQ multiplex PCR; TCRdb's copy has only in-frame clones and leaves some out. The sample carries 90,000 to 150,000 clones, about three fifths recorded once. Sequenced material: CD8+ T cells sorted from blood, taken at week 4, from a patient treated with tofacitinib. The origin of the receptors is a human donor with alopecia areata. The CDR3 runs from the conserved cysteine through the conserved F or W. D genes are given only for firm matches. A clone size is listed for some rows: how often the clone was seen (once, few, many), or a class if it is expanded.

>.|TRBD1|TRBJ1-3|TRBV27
CASSPAPRTGSGNTIYF
TGTGCCAGCAGTCCCGCTCCCCGGACAGGCTCTGGAAACACCATATATTTT
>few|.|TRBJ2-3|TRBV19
CASSVEGFTDTQYF
TGTGCCAGTAGTGTGGAAGGATTCACAGATACGCAGTATTTT
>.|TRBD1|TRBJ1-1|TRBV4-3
CASSQDLGTGTEAFF
TGCGCCAGCAGCCAAGATTTGGGGACAGGCACTGAAGCTTTCTTT
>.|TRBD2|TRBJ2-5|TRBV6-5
CASSSDGTIQETQYF
TGTGCCAGCAGCTCTGACGGGACTATACAAGAGACCCAGTACTTC
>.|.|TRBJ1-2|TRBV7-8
CAISAQASNYGYTF
TGTGCCATCTCGGCACAGGCATCTAACTATGGCTACACCTTC
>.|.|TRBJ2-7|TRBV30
CAWNEPTGSYEQYF
TGTGCCTGGAACGAACCTACCGGCTCCTACGAGCAGTACTTC
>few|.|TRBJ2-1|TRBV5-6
CASSPVGRYNEQFF
TGTGCCAGCAGCCCAGTTGGCAGGTACAATGAGCAGTTCTTC
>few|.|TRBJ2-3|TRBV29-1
CSVDRISTDTQYF
TGCAGCGTTGACCGAATCAGCACAGATACGCAGTATTTT
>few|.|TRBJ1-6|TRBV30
CAWSEMDPSPLHF
TGTGCCTGGAGTGAGATGGACCCCTCACCCCTCCACTTT
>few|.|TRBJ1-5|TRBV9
CASSDSPNQPQHF
TGTGCCAGCAGCGACAGTCCCAATCAGCCCCAGCATTTT
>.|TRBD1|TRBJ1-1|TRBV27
CASSLQGVGTEAFF
TGTGCCAGCAGTCTACAGGGGGTAGGGACTGAAGCTTTCTTT
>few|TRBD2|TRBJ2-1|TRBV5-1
CASSLAGGGAAEQFF
TGCGCCAGCAGCTTGGCAGGCGGGGGGGCTGCTGAGCAGTTCTTC
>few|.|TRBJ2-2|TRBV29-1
CSVAGGHNTGELFF
TGCAGCGTGGCTGGGGGCCATAACACCGGGGAGCTGTTTTTT
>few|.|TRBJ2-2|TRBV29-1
CSVRENTGELFF
TGCAGCGTTAGGGAGAACACCGGGGAGCTGTTTTTT
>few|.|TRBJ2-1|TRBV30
CAWEGGGNEQFF
TGTGCCTGGGAAGGGGGGGGCAATGAGCAGTTCTTC
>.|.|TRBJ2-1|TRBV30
CAWSVLGNEQFF
TGTGCCTGGAGTGTACTTGGCAATGAGCAGTTCTTC
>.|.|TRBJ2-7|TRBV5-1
CASSLAYRRGISSYEQYF
TGCGCCAGCAGCTTGGCCTACAGGAGGGGCATCAGCTCCTACGAGCAGTACTTC